This T cell receptor beta chain was sequenced for a study of cytomegalovirus exposure and HLA in healthy donors. With 60 Vbeta and 13 Jbeta primers, the PCR was carried out. Profiled with immunoSEQ multiplex PCR; TCRdb holds only in-frame clones, not every one. In the table there are about 150,000 clones, 73% of which are singletons. A word on this clone: Here the CDR3 omits its conserved ending phenylalanine or tryptophan, so a read error is the likely source.

This receptor was identified in a woman aged 18-35 years in good health and CMV-seronegative. The sequenced sample consisted of PBMCs.

CDR3 region: CASQRLWTGGNYGYTL. The CDR3 coding sequence is TGTGCCAGCCAGCGACTCTGGACAGGGGGCAACTATGGCTACACCCTC. This sequence joins TRBV2 and TRBJ1-2; 11 bases are shared with TRBD1. Germline V gene sequence: CDR1 SNHLY, CDR2 FYNNEI. This CDR3 has 16 residues. V dropped 8 bases and J dropped 2; count of bases not matched to a gene: 10.